This T cell receptor beta chain derives from a study of blood T cell repertoires in COVID-19. Across the study: Material from acute and convalescent COVID-19 was sourced from the United States, Italy and Spain.

Authors' data handling: Quantification of nucleated cells was approximated via reference gene primer amplification. Here immunoSEQ multiplex PCR was the method, and the copy in TCRdb shows in-frame clones only, minus some. V, J and clone size derive from that table, while D and trimming were established from the DNA sequence. The repertoire includes some 170,000 clones, 75% to 85% of them detected once, and 11% sits in the top ten. Seattle researchers signed up patients amid active infection and tracked them longitudinally. The CDR3 extends over 15 amino acids. Germline V gene sequence: CDR1 SGHAT, CDR2 FQNNGV. V was clipped by 2 bases and J by 4 bases, with 14 bases between them.

This clonotype originated in a woman between 40 and 55 years old with COVID-19, enrolled during active disease. Sample: peripheral blood. The V gene is TRBV11-2, the J gene TRBJ2-5; tentatively, D is TRBD1 (6 bases). The CDR3 loop reads CASSLSTGLRETQYF. In DNA form, the CDR3 reads TGTGCCAGCAGCTTATCTACAGGGTTACGAGAGACCCAGTACTTC.